This T cell receptor (beta chain) was observed in a study of cytomegalovirus exposure and HLA in healthy donors. Trimming cost V 3 bases and J 3 bases; bases outside gene matches: 10. The length of the CDR3 is 17 residues. Germline V gene data show CDR1 as LNHDA and CDR2 as SQIVND (reference sequence). Researchers ran the PCR with 60 Vbeta and 13 Jbeta primers. Assay: immunoSEQ multiplex PCR; the TCRdb copy retains only in-frame clones and omits some. This table has under 75,000 clones, 65% to 70% appearing once. This clone was observed a few times. Source material: PBMCs. This sequence originates from a man aged 35 to 55 in good health and CMV-seropositive. V and J are TRBV19 and TRBJ1-5, with TRBD1 identical over 8 bases. The CDR3 loop is CASSIRRTGRNNQPQHF. Here the CDR3 DNA reads TGTGCCAGTAGTATTCGACGGACAGGGCGGAACAATCAGCCCCAGCATTTT.